This TCR beta chain was found in a study of blood T cell repertoires in COVID-19. About the study: The United States, Italy and Spain provided the acute and convalescent COVID-19 samples. The cDNA or gDNA used as material had been derived from T cells, B-cell-depleted T cells, or PBMCs.

In the source study's methods: Reference gene primer amplification gave estimated nucleated cell counts. Using immunoSEQ multiplex PCR, the repertoire was profiled, and TCRdb retains in-frame clones only, with some absent. The V and J calls and clone size were taken over from that table, and D and trimming were inferred from the DNA. The data hold about 190,000 clones, with about 81% observed a single time. V was clipped by 4 bases and J by 4 bases; unmatched bases: 6. CDR3 length: 16 amino acids. From germline, CDR1 is SGHNT and CDR2 YYREEE (reference sequence). The Seattle patients, enrolled during active infection, were followed longitudinally.

V usage is TRBV5-4 and J usage is TRBJ2-5; 14 bases agree with TRBD2. The sequencing input was peripheral blood. The clonotype originates from a woman aged 80 or over with COVID-19, enrolled during active disease. The CDR3 DNA sequence: TGTGCCAGCAGCCTTAGACTAGCGGGAGGGCCAGAGACCCAGTACTTC. This sequence encodes CASSLRLAGGPETQYF.